One sample yielded the 10 T cell receptor beta chains listed below, sequenced in a study of blood T cell repertoires in COVID-19. Measured with immunoSEQ multiplex PCR; TCRdb has only the in-frame clones, and not every one. The sample yields approximately 140,000 clones, about 86% seen once. Sequencing was performed on PBMCs or T cells enriched from blood (not recorded which). These TCRs come from a man aged 35 to 55 with acute COVID-19.

This rearrangement joins TRBV21-1 to TRBJ1-4; the table assigns TRBD1, which was not confirmed against the DNA. TRBV21-1 is labeled a pseudogene. The CDR3 has 17 residues. The CDR3 region is CASSMRQGARDGEKLFF. In DNA form, the CDR3 reads TGTGCCAGCAGCATGAGACAGGGGGCAAGAGACGGTGAAAAACTGTTTTTT.

V gene TRBV9 combines with J gene TRBJ1-6; the D gene is possibly TRBD1 (6 bases). The V end was cut by 4 bases, the J end by 11 bases, with 13 bases between. CDR1 and CDR2 from the germline V gene are SGDLS and YYNGEE. CDR3 length equals 13 residues. The CDR3 nucleotides are TGTGCCAGCAGCTGGGGGCAGAAAACACCCCTCCACTTT. This codes for CASSWGQKTPLHF.

The V and J genes are TRBV7-2 and TRBJ1-2; 7 bases match TRBD1. Germline CDR1 is SGHTA and CDR2 is FQGNSA. The CDR3 runs 15 residues. V was clipped by 5 bases and J by 8 bases; unmatched bases: 14. Written as DNA, the CDR3 is TGTGCCAGCAGCCCCGACCGAAGGGGGCATCGGGGCTACACCTTC. This encodes CASSPDRRGHRGYTF.

The rearrangement links TRBV12-3 or TRBV12-4 to TRBJ1-1; no definite D call. The CDR3 totals 13 residues. V was shortened by 2 bases and J by 1 base, with 5 bases between the two germline ends. CDR3 region: CASSLQENTEAFF. As DNA, the CDR3 is TGTGCCAGCAGTTTACAGGAGAACACTGAAGCTTTCTTT.

The chain recombines TRBV7-9 with TRBJ1-2, with no clear D. The CDR3 runs 12 residues. Germline V CDR1 and CDR2: SEHNR, FQNEAQ (reference sequence). Between the trimmed V and J ends, which lost 1 base and 4 bases, there was a span of 4 bases. CDR3 nucleotide sequence: TGTGCCAGCAGCTTAGAGAGCTATGGCTACACCTTC. As protein: CASSLESYGYTF.

The chain recombines TRBV9 with TRBJ1-2; TRBD1 matches 12 bases. Germline-derived CDR1 and CDR2 are SGDLS and YYNGEE. CDR3 length: 15 amino acids. V was pared by 4 bases and J by 6 bases, with 7 bases of the junction left unmatched. The CDR3 is CASSPLRDRGHGYTF. The CDR3 DNA reads as TGTGCCAGCAGCCCCCTCCGGGACAGGGGGCATGGCTACACCTTC.

In this sample, this clone turned up a few times. The rearrangement links TRBV14 to TRBJ2-1; D might be TRBD1 (5 bases). The V end was cut by 5 bases, the J end by 9 bases, with 11 bases between. CDR3 length: 12 amino acids. Germline values: CDR1 SGHDN, CDR2 FVKESK. For the CDR3, the DNA is TGTGCCAGCAGCGTCCACAGGTCTGAGCAGTTCTTC. Residues: CASSVHRSEQFF.

The chain is built from TRBV19 and TRBJ2-1; 7 nucleotides match TRBD1. The V gene's germline CDR1 is LNHDA and CDR2 SQIVND (reference sequence). The CDR3 runs to 14 residues. The J segment lost 0 bases and the V segment lost 8 bases, leaving 4 bases of the junction unmatched. The CDR3 reads CASRWDSSYNEQFF. The CDR3 DNA sequence: TGTGCCAGTCGATGGGACAGCTCCTACAATGAGCAGTTCTTC.

This clone was recorded only once. The chain has TRBV20-1 and TRBJ2-3; D is unclear. CDR3 size: 9 residues. Germline V gene lookup returns CDR1 DFQATT and CDR2 SNEGSKA (reference sequence). The CDR3 protein is CRTWDTQYF. The CDR3 DNA reads TGCAGGACATGGGATACGCAGTATTTT.

This chain links TRBV24-1 with TRBJ2-1, with D perhaps TRBD2 (6 bases). CDR3 length: 16 residues. V was pared by 5 bases and J by 2 bases, with 15 bases between. Germline V CDR1 and CDR2: KGHDR, SFDVKD. The CDR3 sequence is CATSALGGEAYNEQFF. CDR3 bases: TGTGCCACCAGTGCCCTGGGGGGAGAGGCCTACAATGAGCAGTTCTTC.